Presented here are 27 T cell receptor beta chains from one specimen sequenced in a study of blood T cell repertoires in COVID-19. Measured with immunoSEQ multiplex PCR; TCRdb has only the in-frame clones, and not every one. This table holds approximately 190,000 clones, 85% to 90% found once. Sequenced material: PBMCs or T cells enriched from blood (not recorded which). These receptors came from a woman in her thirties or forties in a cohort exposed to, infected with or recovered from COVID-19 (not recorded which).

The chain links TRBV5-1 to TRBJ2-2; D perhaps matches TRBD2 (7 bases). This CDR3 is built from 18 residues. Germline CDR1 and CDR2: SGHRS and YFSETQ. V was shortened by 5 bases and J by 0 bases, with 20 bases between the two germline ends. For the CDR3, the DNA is TGCGCCAGCAGGCCTAACCGGGGGGCCCAGTCGAACACCGGGGAGCTGTTTTTT. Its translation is CASRPNRGAQSNTGELFF.

CDR3 protein: CASSSAPPLYGYTF. As DNA, the CDR3 is TGTGCCAGCAGTTCTGCGCCTCCTTTATATGGCTACACCTTC. The rearrangement uses TRBV6-5 and TRBJ1-2; no clear D gene. CDR1 and CDR2 (germline): MNHEY, SVGAGI. The V end lost 4 bases, the J end lost 5 bases, and 14 bases lay between the germline ends. This CDR3 region has 14 residues.

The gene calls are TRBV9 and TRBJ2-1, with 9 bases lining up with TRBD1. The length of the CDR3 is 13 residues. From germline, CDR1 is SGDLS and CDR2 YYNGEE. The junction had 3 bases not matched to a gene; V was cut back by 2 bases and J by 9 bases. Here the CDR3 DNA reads TGTGCCAGCAGCGTCACAGGGGGCGGTGAGCAGTTCTTC. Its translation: CASSVTGGGEQFF.

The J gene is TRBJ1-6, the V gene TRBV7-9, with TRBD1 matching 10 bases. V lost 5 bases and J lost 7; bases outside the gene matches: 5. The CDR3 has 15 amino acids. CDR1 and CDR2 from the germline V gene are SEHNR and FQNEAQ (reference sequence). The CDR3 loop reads CASSPPGQGNSPLHF. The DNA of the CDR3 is TGTGCCAGCAGCCCTCCGGGACAGGGGAATTCACCCCTCCACTTT.

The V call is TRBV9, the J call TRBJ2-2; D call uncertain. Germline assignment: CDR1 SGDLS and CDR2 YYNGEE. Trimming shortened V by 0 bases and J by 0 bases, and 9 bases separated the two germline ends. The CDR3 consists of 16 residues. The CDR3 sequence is CASSVASGTNTGELFF. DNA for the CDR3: TGTGCCAGCAGCGTAGCGTCGGGTACGAACACCGGGGAGCTGTTTTTT. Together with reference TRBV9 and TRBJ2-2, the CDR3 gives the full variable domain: DSGVTQTPKHLITATGQRVTLRCSPRSGDLSVYWYQQSLDQGLQFLIQYYNGEERAKGNILERFSAQQFPDLHSELNLSSLELGDSALYFCASSVASGTNTGELFFGEGSRLTVL.

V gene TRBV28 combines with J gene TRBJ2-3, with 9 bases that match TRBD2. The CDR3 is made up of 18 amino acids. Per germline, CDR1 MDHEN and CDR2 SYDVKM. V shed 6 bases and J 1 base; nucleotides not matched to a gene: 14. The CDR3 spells CASRTGASGEGGTDTQYF. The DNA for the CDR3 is TGTGCCAGCAGGACCGGGGCTAGCGGGGAGGGTGGCACAGATACGCAGTATTTT.

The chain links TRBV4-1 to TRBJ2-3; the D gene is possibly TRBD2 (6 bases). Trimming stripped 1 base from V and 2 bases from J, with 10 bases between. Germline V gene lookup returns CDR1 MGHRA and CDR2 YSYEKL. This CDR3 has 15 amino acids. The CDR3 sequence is CASSQGRGNTDTQYF. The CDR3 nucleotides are TGCGCCAGCAGCCAAGGTCGCGGGAACACAGATACGCAGTATTTT.

The DNA for the CDR3 is TGTGCCAGCAGTAAAATTCAGGATTACTATGGCTACACCTTC. It translates to CASSKIQDYYGYTF. V usage is TRBV6-5 and J usage is TRBJ1-2; D remains unclear. Deletions cut 5 bases from V and 3 bases from J, with 13 bases between. This CDR3 is 14 amino acids long. The germline CDR1 and CDR2 sequences are MNHEY and SVGAGI.

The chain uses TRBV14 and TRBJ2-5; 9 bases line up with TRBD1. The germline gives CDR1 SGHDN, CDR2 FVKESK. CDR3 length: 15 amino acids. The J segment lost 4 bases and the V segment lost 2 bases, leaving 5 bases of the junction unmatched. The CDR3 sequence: CASSQLQGASETQYF. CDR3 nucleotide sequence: TGTGCCAGCAGCCAACTACAGGGGGCTTCAGAGACCCAGTACTTC.

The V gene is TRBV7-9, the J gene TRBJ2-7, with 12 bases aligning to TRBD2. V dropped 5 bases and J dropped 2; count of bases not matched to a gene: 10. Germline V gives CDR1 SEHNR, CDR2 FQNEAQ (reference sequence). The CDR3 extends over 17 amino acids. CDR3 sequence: CASSHLLAGGTPYEQYF. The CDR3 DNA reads TGTGCCAGCAGCCACCTCCTAGCGGGAGGGACACCCTACGAGCAGTACTTC.

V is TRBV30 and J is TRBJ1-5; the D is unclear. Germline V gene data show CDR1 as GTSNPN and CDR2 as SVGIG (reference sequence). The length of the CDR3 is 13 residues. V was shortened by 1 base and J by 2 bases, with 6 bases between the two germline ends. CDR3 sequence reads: CAWSGGGNQPQHF. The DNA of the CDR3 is TGTGCCTGGAGTGGTGGAGGCAATCAGCCCCAGCATTTT.

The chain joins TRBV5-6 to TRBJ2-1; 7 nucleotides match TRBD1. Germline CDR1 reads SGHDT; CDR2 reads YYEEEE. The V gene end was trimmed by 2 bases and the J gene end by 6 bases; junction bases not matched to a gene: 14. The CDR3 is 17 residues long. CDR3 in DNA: TGTGCCAGCAGCTTTGGTTCAGGGGGAGATTGGGGCAATGAGCAGTTCTTC. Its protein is CASSFGSGGDWGNEQFF. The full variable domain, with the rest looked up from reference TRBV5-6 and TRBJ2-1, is DAGVTQSPTHLIKTRGQQVTLRCSPKSGHDTVSWYQQALGQGPQFIFQYYEEEERQRGNFPDRFSGHQFPNYSSELNVNALLLGDSALYLCASSFGSGGDWGNEQFFGPGTRLTVL.

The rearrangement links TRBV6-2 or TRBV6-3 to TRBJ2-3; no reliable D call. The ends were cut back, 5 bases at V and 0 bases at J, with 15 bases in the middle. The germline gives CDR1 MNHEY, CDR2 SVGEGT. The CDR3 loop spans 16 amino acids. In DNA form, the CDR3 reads TGTGCCAGCAGTCGATTACAGCTTTCTAGCACAGATACGCAGTATTTT. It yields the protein CASSRLQLSSTDTQYF.

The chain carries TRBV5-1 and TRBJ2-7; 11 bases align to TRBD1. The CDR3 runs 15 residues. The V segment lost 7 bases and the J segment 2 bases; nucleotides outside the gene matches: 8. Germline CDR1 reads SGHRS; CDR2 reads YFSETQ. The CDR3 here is CASSPGQGATYEQYF. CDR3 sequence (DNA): TGCGCCAGCTCACCCGGACAGGGGGCTACCTACGAGCAGTACTTC.

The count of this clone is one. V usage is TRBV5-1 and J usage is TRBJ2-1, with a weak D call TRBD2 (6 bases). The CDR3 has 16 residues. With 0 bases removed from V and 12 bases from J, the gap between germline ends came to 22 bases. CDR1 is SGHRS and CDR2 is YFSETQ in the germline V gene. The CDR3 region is CASSLDTRGVGGTQFF. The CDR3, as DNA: TGCGCCAGCAGCTTGGACACACGCGGAGTGGGGGGAACGCAGTTCTTC.

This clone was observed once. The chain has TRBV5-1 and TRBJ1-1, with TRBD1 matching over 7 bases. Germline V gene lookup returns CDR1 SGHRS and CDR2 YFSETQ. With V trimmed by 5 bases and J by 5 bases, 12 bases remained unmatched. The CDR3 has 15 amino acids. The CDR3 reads CASRRTGSGITEAFF. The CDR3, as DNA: TGCGCCAGCAGAAGGACAGGTTCGGGGATAACTGAAGCTTTCTTT.

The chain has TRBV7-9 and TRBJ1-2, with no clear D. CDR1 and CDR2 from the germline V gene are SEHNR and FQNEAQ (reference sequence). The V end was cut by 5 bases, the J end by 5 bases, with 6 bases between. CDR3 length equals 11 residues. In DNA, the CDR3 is TGTGCCAGCAGCCTCAGTTATGGCTACACCTTC. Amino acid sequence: CASSLSYGYTF.

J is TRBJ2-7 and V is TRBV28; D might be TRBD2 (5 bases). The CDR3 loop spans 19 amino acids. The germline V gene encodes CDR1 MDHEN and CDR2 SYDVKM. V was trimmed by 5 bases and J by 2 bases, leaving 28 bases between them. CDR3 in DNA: TGTGCCAGCAGTACCCCGAGGGCAAGAGAAAAAGAAGGAGCCTACGAGCAGTACTTC. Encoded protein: CASSTPRAREKEGAYEQYF.

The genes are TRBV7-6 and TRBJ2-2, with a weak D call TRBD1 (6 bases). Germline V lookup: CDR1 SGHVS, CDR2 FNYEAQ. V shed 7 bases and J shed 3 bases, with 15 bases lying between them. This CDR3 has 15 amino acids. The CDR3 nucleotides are TGTGCCAGCACCCCCAGGGGAATCGACACCGGGGAGCTGTTTTTT. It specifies CASTPRGIDTGELFF.

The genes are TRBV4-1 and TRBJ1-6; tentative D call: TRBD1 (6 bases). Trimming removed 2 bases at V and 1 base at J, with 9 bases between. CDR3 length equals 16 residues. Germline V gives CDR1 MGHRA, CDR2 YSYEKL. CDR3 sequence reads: CASSQTGISYNSPLHF. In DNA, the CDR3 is TGCGCCAGCAGCCAAACAGGGATTTCCTATAATTCACCCCTCCACTTT.

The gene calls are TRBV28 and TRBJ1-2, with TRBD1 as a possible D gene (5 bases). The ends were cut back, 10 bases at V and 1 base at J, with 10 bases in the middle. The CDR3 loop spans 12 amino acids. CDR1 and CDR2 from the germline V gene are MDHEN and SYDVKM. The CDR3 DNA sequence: TGTGCCAACCGGACAATTAACTATGGCTACACCTTC. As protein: CANRTINYGYTF.

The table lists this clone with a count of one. In DNA form, the CDR3 reads TGTGCCACCAGCAGTTCGGCGGGGTCGTCCTACGAGCAGTACTTC. It translates to CATSSSAGSSYEQYF. The V and J genes are TRBV15 and TRBJ2-7; perhaps TRBD2 as D (6 bases). The V end lost 3 bases, the J end lost 1 base, and 13 bases lay between the germline ends. The length of the CDR3 is 15 residues. CDR1 is LNHNV, CDR2 YYDKDF, per germline (reference sequence).

The CDR3 region is CASLWAFGYTF. The DNA of the CDR3 is TGTGCCAGCCTATGGGCCTTTGGCTACACCTTC. This chain uses TRBV25-1 with TRBJ1-2; D uncertain. V lost 8 bases, J lost 7 bases, and 11 bases lay in between. This CDR3 has 11 amino acids. Germline lookup yields CDR1 MGHDK and CDR2 SYGVNS.

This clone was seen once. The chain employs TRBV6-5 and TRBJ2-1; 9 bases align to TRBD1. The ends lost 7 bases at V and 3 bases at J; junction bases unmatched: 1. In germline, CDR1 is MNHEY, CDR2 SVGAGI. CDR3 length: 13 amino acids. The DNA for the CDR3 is TGTGCCAGCAAGACAGGGGGCTACAATGAGCAGTTCTTC. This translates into CASKTGGYNEQFF.

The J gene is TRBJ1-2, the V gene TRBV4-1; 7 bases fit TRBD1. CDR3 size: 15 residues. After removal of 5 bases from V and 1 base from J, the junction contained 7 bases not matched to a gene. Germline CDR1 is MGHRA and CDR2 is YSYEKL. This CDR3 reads CASSYRQGGNYGYTF. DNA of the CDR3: TGCGCCAGCAGCTACAGACAGGGCGGTAACTATGGCTACACCTTC.

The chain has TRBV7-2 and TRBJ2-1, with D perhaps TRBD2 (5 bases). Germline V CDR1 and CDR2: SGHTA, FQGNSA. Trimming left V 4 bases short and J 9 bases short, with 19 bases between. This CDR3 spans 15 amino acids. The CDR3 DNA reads TGTGCCAGCAGCTCCCACCCGTCACTAGGGAGTGAGCAGTTCTTC. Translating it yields CASSSHPSLGSEQFF.

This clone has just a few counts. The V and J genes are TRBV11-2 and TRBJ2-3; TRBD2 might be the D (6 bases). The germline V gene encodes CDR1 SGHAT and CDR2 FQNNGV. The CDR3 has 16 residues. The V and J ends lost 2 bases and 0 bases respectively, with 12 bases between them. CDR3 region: CASSLRRDTSTDTQYF. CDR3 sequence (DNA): TGTGCCAGCAGCTTACGGCGGGATACCAGCACAGATACGCAGTATTTT.